This T cell receptor (beta chain) was identified in a study of blood T cell repertoires in COVID-19. This clone has a single count. Original analysis: Estimation of nucleated cell counts was performed using reference gene primer amplification. Method: immunoSEQ multiplex PCR; TCRdb's copy keeps in-frame clones and lacks some. V and J calls and clone size are given by that table; D and trimming were obtained from the DNA. Of 120,000 to 150,000 clones in the sample, approximately 87% were seen once. The junction had 8 bases not matched to a gene; V was cut back by 3 bases and J by 0 bases. CDR3 length equals 17 residues. CDR1 is LGHNA, CDR2 YNFKEQ, per germline.

This sequence originates from a man over 45 who had recovered from COVID-19. This chain links TRBV4-2 with TRBJ2-3, with TRBD2 identical over 8 bases. The sequencing input was peripheral blood. The CDR3 nucleotides are TGTGCCAGCAGCCACGACCTCGGGGGGGGTAGCACAGATACGCAGTATTTT. This gives the protein CASSHDLGGGSTDTQYF.